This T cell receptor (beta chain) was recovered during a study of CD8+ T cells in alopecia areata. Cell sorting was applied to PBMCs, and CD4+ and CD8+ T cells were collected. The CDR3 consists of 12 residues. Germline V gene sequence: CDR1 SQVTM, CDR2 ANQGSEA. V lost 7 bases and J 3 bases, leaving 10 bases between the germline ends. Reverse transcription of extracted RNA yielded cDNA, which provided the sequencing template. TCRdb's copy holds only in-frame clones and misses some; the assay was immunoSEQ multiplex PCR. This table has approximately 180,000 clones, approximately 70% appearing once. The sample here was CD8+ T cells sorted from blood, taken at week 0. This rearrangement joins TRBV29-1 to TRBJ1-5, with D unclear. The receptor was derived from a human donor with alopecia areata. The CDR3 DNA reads TGCAGCGGGCAGATCAACAATCAGCCCCAGCATTTT. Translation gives CSGQINNQPQHF.